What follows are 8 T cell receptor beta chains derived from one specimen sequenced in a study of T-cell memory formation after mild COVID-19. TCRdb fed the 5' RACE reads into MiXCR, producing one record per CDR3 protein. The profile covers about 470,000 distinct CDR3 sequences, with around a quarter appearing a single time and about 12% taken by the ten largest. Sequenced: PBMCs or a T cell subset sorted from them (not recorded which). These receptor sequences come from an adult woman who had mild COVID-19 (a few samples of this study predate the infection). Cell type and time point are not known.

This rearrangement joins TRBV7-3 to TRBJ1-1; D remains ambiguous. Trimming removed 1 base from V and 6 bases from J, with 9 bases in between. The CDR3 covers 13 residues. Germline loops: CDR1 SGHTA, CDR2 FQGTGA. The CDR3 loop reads CASSLRRGAEAFF. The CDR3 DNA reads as TGTGCCAGCAGCTTAAGAAGAGGCGCTGAAGCTTTCTTT.

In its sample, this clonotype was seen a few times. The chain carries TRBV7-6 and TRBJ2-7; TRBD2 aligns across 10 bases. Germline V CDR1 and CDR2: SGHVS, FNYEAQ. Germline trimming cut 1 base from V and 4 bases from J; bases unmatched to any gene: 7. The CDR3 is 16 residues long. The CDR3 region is CASSLVSGGPVYEQYF. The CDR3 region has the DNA TGTGCCAGCAGCTTAGTTAGCGGGGGGCCGGTATACGAGCAGTACTTC.

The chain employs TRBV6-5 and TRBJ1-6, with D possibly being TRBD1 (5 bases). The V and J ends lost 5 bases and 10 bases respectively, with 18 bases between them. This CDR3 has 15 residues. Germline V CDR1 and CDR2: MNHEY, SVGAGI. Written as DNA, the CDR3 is TGTGCCAGCAGTCTATCGGGACTAGCTTACTCACCCCTCCACTTT. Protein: CASSLSGLAYSPLHF.

CDR3 region: CSGLGGLNAKNIQYF. The CDR3 bases are TGCAGTGGTTTGGGGGGCCTAAACGCCAAAAACATTCAGTACTTC. This rearrangement joins TRBV20-1 to TRBJ2-4, with D perhaps given as TRBD1 or TRBD2 (6 bases each). With 7 bases removed from V and 1 base from J, the gap between germline ends came to 17 bases. This CDR3 spans 15 amino acids. Germline-derived CDR1 and CDR2 are DFQATT and SNEGSKA (reference sequence).

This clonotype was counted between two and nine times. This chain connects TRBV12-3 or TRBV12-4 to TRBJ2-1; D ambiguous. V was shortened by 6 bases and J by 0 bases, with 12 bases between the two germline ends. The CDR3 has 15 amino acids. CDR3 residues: CASSPTVSSYNEQFF. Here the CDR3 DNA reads TGTGCCAGCAGCCCCACAGTGAGCTCCTACAATGAGCAGTTCTTC.

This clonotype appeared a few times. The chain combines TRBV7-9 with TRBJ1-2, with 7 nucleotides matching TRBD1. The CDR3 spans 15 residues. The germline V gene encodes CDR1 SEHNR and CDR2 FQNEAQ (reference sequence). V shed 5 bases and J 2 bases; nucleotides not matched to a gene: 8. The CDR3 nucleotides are TGTGCCAGCAGCCCAGGGACAGCCAAAAACTATGGCTACACCTTC. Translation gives CASSPGTAKNYGYTF.

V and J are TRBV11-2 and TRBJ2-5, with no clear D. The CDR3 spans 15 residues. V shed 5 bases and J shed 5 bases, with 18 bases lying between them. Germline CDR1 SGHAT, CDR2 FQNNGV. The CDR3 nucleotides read TGTGCCAGCAGCGCCGTGGCCCCATTGGGGGAGACCCAGTACTTC. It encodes CASSAVAPLGETQYF.

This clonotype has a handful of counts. The CDR3 nucleotides read TGTGCCAGCAGTGCGCTGGGCACAGATACGCAGTATTTT. Translation: CASSALGTDTQYF. The gene calls are TRBV2 and TRBJ2-3; D is ambiguous. Trimming removed 4 bases at V and 1 base at J, with 6 bases between. Germline assignment: CDR1 SNHLY and CDR2 FYNNEI. The CDR3 runs 13 residues.